This TCR beta chain is from a study of blood T cell repertoires in COVID-19. Clones were read by immunoSEQ multiplex PCR, and TCRdb kept only the in-frame ones, dropping some. The profile shows roughly 250,000 clones, about 83% of them singletons. In germline, CDR1 is SGHVS, CDR2 FQNEAQ. This CDR3 region has 13 residues. Notes on this clone: One end of the junction fails to match germline, which may point to a read error.

Specimen: peripheral blood. This TCR was recovered from a woman in her forties or fifties with acute or convalescent COVID-19. The chain couples TRBV7-8 to TRBJ2-7; D is ambiguous. The CDR3 sequence: CAGSFTQKYEQYF. CDR3 in DNA: TGTGCCGGCAGCTTCACACAGAAATACGAGCAGTACTTC.